This TCR beta chain was identified during a study of cytomegalovirus exposure and HLA in healthy donors. Study-level results: Some 150 TCR beta chains were listed as cytomegalovirus-associated. Roughly uniform sequencing depth across donors was assumed, possibly incorrectly. Compared with the approximately 680-donor mean, an Asian-associated ancestry cluster reportedly had fewer N-insertions, according to a later analysis.

This clone was seen only a few times. What it binds is not known. PCR employed 60 Vbeta and 13 Jbeta primers. As processed by the authors: There were about 80 million unique TCR beta chains by a later count, and around 10 million of them were shared. Only in-frame clones appear in the TCRdb table, and some are missing; sequencing was by immunoSEQ multiplex PCR. The V and J calls and the clone size are those of that table, but D and trimming were determined from the DNA. The sample consists of about 95,000 clones, around three quarters of them appearing once. This clonotype was sampled from a woman aged 50 to 60 in good health and CMV-seropositive. The sample consisted of PBMCs.

The CDR3 here is CAISEGTGVEKLFF. Here the CDR3 DNA reads TGTGCCATCAGTGAGGGGACAGGGGTTGAAAAACTGTTTTTT. The chain carries TRBV10-3 and TRBJ1-4; TRBD1 matches 10 bases. Germline loops: CDR1 ENHRY, CDR2 SYGVKD. This CDR3 region has 14 residues. The V gene end was trimmed by 2 bases and the J gene end by 7 bases; junction bases not matched to a gene: 1.